The 10 T cell receptor beta chains below come from one sample, sequenced in a study of prognosis after radiotherapy for stage I lung cancer. TCR beta CDR3 amplification from genomic DNA was performed by two-round multiplex PCR. With primers specific to each TRBV and TRBJ gene, the first-round PCR was performed. MiXCR, applied by TCRdb to the multiplex PCR reads, yields one record per CDR3 protein. Here the sample spans 20,000 or so distinct CDR3 sequences, 26% being singletons. The starting material was PBMCs, obtained before or after stereotactic body radiation therapy (not recorded which). These receptors all stem from a donor over 45 with non-small cell lung cancer.

This clonotype appeared a single time. The chain has TRBV15 and TRBJ2-1, with 8 bases aligning to TRBD2. Germline V gene lookup returns CDR1 LNHNV and CDR2 YYDKDF (reference sequence). V trimming: 3 bases; J trimming: 8 bases; junction bases outside the gene matches: 9. The length of the CDR3 is 15 residues. Here the CDR3 reads CATSRASGSPYEQFF. The CDR3 DNA is TGTGCCACCAGCAGGGCCAGCGGGAGTCCCTATGAGCAGTTCTTC.

This clonotype was recorded many times. J is TRBJ1-2 and V is TRBV19; D perhaps matches TRBD1 (5 bases). The V end lost 1 base, the J end lost 7 bases, and 13 bases lay between the germline ends. Germline assignment: CDR1 LNHDA and CDR2 SQIVND (reference sequence). This CDR3 comprises 14 residues. The CDR3 reads CASSIVKGTSGYTF. In DNA form, the CDR3 reads TGTGCCAGTAGTATAGTTAAGGGGACTTCTGGCTACACCTTC.

The chain carries TRBV6-2 or TRBV6-3 and TRBJ1-6; D gene ambiguous. This CDR3 comprises 14 residues. Germline V gene lookup returns CDR1 MNHEY and CDR2 SVGEGT. The V and J ends lost 7 bases and 4 bases respectively, with 11 bases between them. DNA for the CDR3: TGTGCCAGCATCGGTTTCTATTATAATTCACCCCTCCACTTT. Protein sequence: CASIGFYYNSPLHF.

Points on this clonotype: This likely traces to a read error, being one base from a far larger clone. This chain joins TRBV6-2 or TRBV6-3 and TRBJ2-1; TRBD1 matches 7 bases. In germline, CDR1 is MNHEY, CDR2 SVGEGT. CDR3 length: 14 residues. The DNA for the CDR3 is TGTTCCAGCAGCCGACAGGGCTCCTACAATGAGCAGTTCTTC. This codes for CSSSRQGSYNEQFF.

This clonotype was found many times. The chain is built from TRBV4-3 and TRBJ2-1; D is perhaps TRBD2 (6 bases). CDR1 and CDR2 from the germline V gene are LGHNA and YSLEER. Between the trimmed V and J ends, which lost 0 bases and 3 bases, there was a span of 15 bases. The CDR3 extends over 17 amino acids. The chain's CDR3 is CASSQDPPGTGYNEQFF. The CDR3 DNA sequence: TGCGCCAGCAGCCAAGATCCCCCCGGGACTGGCTACAATGAGCAGTTCTTC.

This clonotype has at least ten counts. This sequence joins TRBV7-9 and TRBJ1-3; D unresolved. CDR3 length equals 11 residues. V was pared by 4 bases and J by 2 bases, with 0 bases between. Germline V gene sequence: CDR1 SEHNR, CDR2 FQNEAQ (reference sequence). For the CDR3, the DNA is TGTGCCAGCAGCTCTGGAAACACCATATATTTT. Translation gives CASSSGNTIYF.

About this clonotype itself: A junction boundary mismatches the germline segment, possibly from a read error. The chain couples TRBV9 to TRBJ2-4; a possible D gene is TRBD1 (6 bases). Germline V CDR1 and CDR2: SGDLS, YYNGEE. This CDR3 comprises 15 residues. CDR3 DNA: TGTGCCGGCAGCGTGGATACAGGGACCCAAAACATTCAGTACTTC. This codes for CAGSVDTGTQNIQYF.

In this sample, this clonotype turned up many times. The chain combines TRBV4-1 with TRBJ1-1; D is perhaps TRBD1 (5 bases). V was clipped by 4 bases and J by 4 bases, with 13 bases between them. The germline gives CDR1 MGHRA, CDR2 YSYEKL. CDR3 length equals 14 residues. CDR3 region: CASSLDQGGTEAFF. Here the CDR3 DNA reads TGCGCCAGCAGCCTGGACCAGGGAGGCACTGAAGCTTTCTTT.

This clonotype showed up many times. The chain is built from TRBV6-2 or TRBV6-3 and TRBJ2-3, with TRBD2 matching over 8 bases. Trimming at V came to 5 bases and at J to 2 bases, leaving 9 bases not matched to a gene. This CDR3 is 16 amino acids long. Germline V lookup: CDR1 MNHEY, CDR2 SVGEGT. The DNA of the CDR3 is TGTGCCAGCAGTGATTTTACGGGAGGGACCACAGATACGCAGTATTTT. It codes for CASSDFTGGTTDTQYF.

The chain recombines TRBV20-1 with TRBJ1-5; D is unclear. This CDR3 is built from 16 residues. Germline V CDR1 and CDR2: DFQATT, SNEGSKA (reference sequence). V was shortened by 5 bases and J by 8 bases, with 25 bases between the two germline ends. The CDR3 reads CSAHDSRPQRGKPQHF. CDR3 DNA sequence: TGCAGTGCTCATGATTCGAGACCTCAACGGGGAAAGCCCCAGCATTTT.